The entry below gives a single T cell receptor beta chain sequence along with its context. Its antigen is still unknown. This sample was taken from a study of cytomegalovirus exposure and HLA in healthy donors. The study's findings and limits: As a later analysis revealed, the rate of TCR association differed by HLA locus, with DRB1 most and HLA-C fewest. In a later analysis, a missense DCLRE1C variant was linked to TCR beta V- and J-gene trimming.

60 Vbeta and 13 Jbeta primers were used in PCR. Measured with immunoSEQ multiplex PCR; TCRdb has only the in-frame clones, and not every one. The sample holds around 59,000 clones, about 80% seen once. Sequencing input: PBMCs. The receptor was isolated from a human donor in good health.

Written as DNA, the CDR3 is TGTGCCAGCAGCGTAGGTGGCGGTTACACCGGGGAGCTGTTTTTT. Amino acid sequence: CASSVGGGYTGELFF. This chain links TRBV9 with TRBJ2-2, with D hard to call. Germline-derived CDR1 and CDR2 are SGDLS and YYNGEE. This CDR3 contains 15 residues. Trimming pared 0 bases from V and 3 bases from J, leaving 9 bases between.